This T cell receptor beta chain was captured in a study of blood T cell repertoires in COVID-19. Germline assignment: CDR1 MGHRA and CDR2 YSYEKL. This CDR3 has 15 residues. Trimming removed 1 base from V and 5 bases from J, with 12 bases in between. Profiled with immunoSEQ multiplex PCR; TCRdb holds only in-frame clones, not every one. In the table there are over 110,000 clones, approximately 88% of which are singletons. This chain joins TRBV4-1 and TRBJ2-1; a weak D match, TRBD2 (6 bases). The clonotype was recovered from a human donor in a cohort sampled during active COVID-19. The source material was peripheral blood. For the CDR3, the DNA is TGCGCCAGCAGCCAAGGACTAGAAGGGGACAATGAGCAGTTCTTC. Protein product: CASSQGLEGDNEQFF.